The rows below give T cell receptor beta chains drawn from one sample of a study of T-cell memory formation after mild COVID-19. TCRdb ran MiXCR on the 5' RACE reads and lists one entry per CDR3 protein. The repertoire holds some 450,000 distinct CDR3 sequences, 15% to 20% seen once, with around 8.4% in the top ten. Material for sequencing was PBMCs or a T cell subset sorted from them (not recorded which). Source of these receptors: an adult woman who had mild COVID-19 (a few samples of this study predate the infection). Cell type and time point are not known. CDR3s leave out the opening cysteine and the closing phenylalanine or tryptophan. The order of the fields is J gene, V gene, D gene, CDR3 protein. D genes are given only for firm matches.

J gene: TRBJ2-2
V gene: TRBV20-1
D gene: TRBD2
CDR3 protein: SAQSSGGITWNTGELF

J gene: TRBJ2-1
V gene: TRBV12-3/TRBV12-4
D gene: -
CDR3 protein: ASSFSRSGGEQF

J gene: TRBJ2-1
V gene: TRBV3-1
D gene: TRBD2
CDR3 protein: ASSQDIPLRLAGGNNEQF

J gene: TRBJ2-1
V gene: TRBV5-1
D gene: TRBD2
CDR3 protein: ASSPARTSGNEQF

J gene: TRBJ1-5
V gene: TRBV18
D gene: -
CDR3 protein: ASSPPMGSAQH

J gene: TRBJ2-7
V gene: TRBV5-1
D gene: -
CDR3 protein: ASSWAATGTYEQY

J gene: TRBJ2-3
V gene: TRBV20-1
D gene: -
CDR3 protein: SARGGSSSTDTQY

J gene: TRBJ2-7
V gene: TRBV7-9
D gene: TRBD1
CDR3 protein: ASGTGSYSTRTYEQY

J gene: TRBJ2-1
V gene: TRBV19
D gene: -
CDR3 protein: ASSIDVRALDEQF

J gene: TRBJ2-1
V gene: TRBV5-6
D gene: -
CDR3 protein: ASSLGEAGEDEQF

J gene: TRBJ2-7
V gene: TRBV5-1
D gene: TRBD1
CDR3 protein: ASSLTGTGGVYEQY

J gene: TRBJ2-7
V gene: TRBV7-9
D gene: -
CDR3 protein: ASSLEADYEQY

J gene: TRBJ2-2
V gene: TRBV4-3
D gene: -
CDR3 protein: ASSQGRAQGGELF

J gene: TRBJ1-5
V gene: TRBV6-2/TRBV6-3
D gene: -
CDR3 protein: ASSYSQINQPQH

J gene: TRBJ2-3
V gene: TRBV7-2
D gene: -
CDR3 protein: ASSLSGPPFYTDTQY

J gene: TRBJ2-1
V gene: TRBV28
D gene: TRBD1
CDR3 protein: ASRLGTGGGYEQF

J gene: TRBJ2-1
V gene: TRBV29-1
D gene: -
CDR3 protein: SVDFRRNEQF

J gene: TRBJ2-1
V gene: TRBV30
D gene: -
CDR3 protein: AWSRTSYNEQF

J gene: TRBJ1-5
V gene: TRBV6-5
D gene: TRBD1
CDR3 protein: ASSSAGTGFNQPQH

J gene: TRBJ2-2
V gene: TRBV5-1
D gene: -
CDR3 protein: ASSLYLSLAGIRPVTGGELF

J gene: TRBJ2-1
V gene: TRBV6-1
D gene: TRBD2
CDR3 protein: ASSDPSSGRHPYNEQF

J gene: TRBJ1-4
V gene: TRBV12-3/TRBV12-4
D gene: -
CDR3 protein: ASSTGYWDEKLF

J gene: TRBJ1-1
V gene: TRBV29-1
D gene: TRBD1
CDR3 protein: SVAWTGGHGEAF

J gene: TRBJ1-1
V gene: TRBV6-5
D gene: -
CDR3 protein: ASSYSRVTEAF

J gene: TRBJ2-7
V gene: TRBV5-5
D gene: -
CDR3 protein: ASSLTQGGYEQY

J gene: TRBJ2-5
V gene: TRBV5-1
D gene: TRBD2
CDR3 protein: ASSLGAGPQETQY

J gene: TRBJ2-3
V gene: TRBV9
D gene: TRBD1
CDR3 protein: ASSLGQAPYTDTQY

J gene: TRBJ2-1
V gene: TRBV5-1
D gene: -
CDR3 protein: ASSFGRGNEQF

J gene: TRBJ2-7
V gene: TRBV5-6
D gene: -
CDR3 protein: ASRPSGFLLEQY

J gene: TRBJ1-3
V gene: TRBV4-3
D gene: -
CDR3 protein: ASSQESGYENTIY

J gene: TRBJ2-3
V gene: TRBV9
D gene: TRBD2
CDR3 protein: ASSVARLADTDTQY

J gene: TRBJ1-1
V gene: TRBV12-3/TRBV12-4
D gene: TRBD1
CDR3 protein: ASNIIQGAEAF

J gene: TRBJ2-1
V gene: TRBV19
D gene: TRBD1
CDR3 protein: ASNPGGFYNEQF

J gene: TRBJ1-1
V gene: TRBV11-3
D gene: -
CDR3 protein: ASSLQVVAF

J gene: TRBJ1-4
V gene: TRBV6-5
D gene: -
CDR3 protein: ASSPTAEKLF

J gene: TRBJ2-7
V gene: TRBV20-1
D gene: -
CDR3 protein: SARWTADSYEQY

J gene: TRBJ2-7
V gene: TRBV20-1
D gene: -
CDR3 protein: SADGGWQY

J gene: TRBJ1-2
V gene: TRBV20-1
D gene: -
CDR3 protein: SARALTHYGYT

J gene: TRBJ2-7
V gene: TRBV29-1
D gene: -
CDR3 protein: SVLLETSQNEQY

J gene: TRBJ2-5
V gene: TRBV5-1
D gene: TRBD2
CDR3 protein: ASSFGTRGETQY

J gene: TRBJ2-7
V gene: TRBV7-3
D gene: -
CDR3 protein: ASSLFKGYEQY

J gene: TRBJ2-7
V gene: TRBV3-1
D gene: TRBD2
CDR3 protein: ASSPSQVITSGRYEQY

J gene: TRBJ2-6
V gene: TRBV4-1
D gene: TRBD1
CDR3 protein: ASSQPGQGISGANVLT

J gene: TRBJ1-2
V gene: TRBV24-1
D gene: -
CDR3 protein: ATSDHAVTGTGYT

J gene: TRBJ2-7
V gene: TRBV12-3/TRBV12-4
D gene: -
CDR3 protein: ASTQSPRAYEQY